The sequence of this T cell receptor (beta chain) was determined in a study of blood T cell repertoires in COVID-19. As for the study in general: Samples of COVID-19 (acute and convalescent) were obtained from the United States, Italy and Spain. PBMCs, B-cell-depleted T cells, or T cells provided the cDNA or gDNA that made up the material.

Source study methods: By means of reference gene primer amplification, nucleated cell counts were estimated. Sequencing used immunoSEQ multiplex PCR; TCRdb keeps in-frame clones, though not all of them. V and J calls and clone size are given by that table; D and trimming were obtained from the DNA. The table lists some 200,000 clones, about 85% of them singletons. J lost 0 bases, V lost 9 bases, and 4 bases had no gene match. CDR3 length: 13 amino acids. Seattle's cohort entered during active infection and was followed longitudinally. The clonotype originates from a woman of 80 years or more with COVID-19, enrolled during active disease. Sample: peripheral blood. V and J are TRBV12-3 or TRBV12-4 and TRBJ1-1, with TRBD1 matching over 7 bases. The CDR3 DNA is TGTGCCAGTGCAGGACAGGTGAACACTGAAGCTTTCTTT. It encodes CASAGQVNTEAFF.